The rows below give T cell receptor beta chains drawn from one sample of a study of beta chain features in type 1 diabetes. Measured with immunoSEQ multiplex PCR; TCRdb has only the in-frame clones, and not every one. The sample has around 360,000 clones, around 13% seen once. Material: naive CD4+ T cells from blood. These receptors were taken from a woman in her late teens or twenties with type 1 diabetes. The CDR3 runs from the conserved cysteine through the conserved F or W. D genes are given only for firm matches. Clone size is not always given. Where it is, it says once, few, many or a class for expanded clones.

TRBJ2-5,.,TRBD1,TRBV2,TGTGCCAGCAGTTCGAATACAGGGGGCAAGGAGACCCAGTACTTC,CASSSNTGGKETQYF
TRBJ2-1,.,TRBD2,TRBV30,TGTGCCTGGATCCGTAGCGGGCTCGACAATGAGCAGTTCTTC,CAWIRSGLDNEQFF
TRBJ2-7,.,TRBD1,TRBV7-2,TGTGCCAGCAGCCTAGGACAGGGCCCTCTCGGGGAGCAGTACTTC,CASSLGQGPLGEQYF
TRBJ2-3,few,.,TRBV5-4,TGTGCCAGCAGCCCTACAATGACAGGACCAGATACGCAGTATTTT,CASSPTMTGPDTQYF
TRBJ2-3,.,.,TRBV2,TGTGCCAGCAGTGCCCGCCGAACCGGGGAGGCAGATACGCAGTATTTT,CASSARRTGEADTQYF
TRBJ1-2,.,TRBD1,TRBV15,TGTGCCACCAGCAGGGATTCGGGACAGGGATATGGCTACACCTTC,CATSRDSGQGYGYTF
TRBJ1-2,.,.,TRBV6-5,TGTGCCAGCAGACAGAACGCTAACTATGGCTACACCTTC,CASRQNANYGYTF
TRBJ1-4,.,TRBD1,TRBV18,TGTGCCAGCTCACCTGGGACAGGGGGGCGAGCCGAAAAACTGTTTTTT,CASSPGTGGRAEKLFF
TRBJ2-7,.,TRBD1,TRBV7-9,TGTGCCAGCAGCCCCCACAGGGGGCGATCCTACGAGCAGTACTTC,CASSPHRGRSYEQYF
TRBJ2-3,.,.,TRBV4-2,TGTGCCAGCAGCCGCGGGGATACGCAGTATTTT,CASSRGDTQYF
TRBJ2-1,few,TRBD2,TRBV9,TGTGCCAGCAGCCCTAACCATCCGGGACTAGCATTGGAGCAGTTCTTC,CASSPNHPGLALEQFF
TRBJ2-1,.,TRBD1,TRBV6-5,TGTGCCAGCAGCTCCGGACAGGGGTTTCGGAATGAGCAGTTCTTC,CASSSGQGFRNEQFF
TRBJ2-2,few,TRBD2,TRBV13,TGTGCCAGCAGCTCGACCCGGTGGACTAGCGGGCAATCCGGGGAGCTGTTTTTT,CASSSTRWTSGQSGELFF
TRBJ2-6,few,.,TRBV7-9,TGTGCCAGCAGCTTAGCTGGGGGACAAAGGGACTCTGGGGCCAACGTCCTGACTTTC,CASSLAGGQRDSGANVLTF
TRBJ2-7,.,TRBD2,TRBV5-1,TGCGCCAGCAGCTTGGAGGGTAGCGGGGCGGAGGAGCAGTACTTC,CASSLEGSGAEEQYF
TRBJ2-7,few,.,TRBV18,TGTGCCAGCTCACCTTTAGCTAAGACCTACGAGCAGTACTTC,CASSPLAKTYEQYF
TRBJ1-3,.,.,TRBV7-2,TGTGCCAGCACCAGGGACACCTACTCTGGAAACACCATATATTTT,CASTRDTYSGNTIYF
TRBJ2-5,.,TRBD1,TRBV30,TGTGCCTGGAGTGTCCGGGGACAGGGAAGGGAGACCCAGTACTTC,CAWSVRGQGRETQYF
TRBJ2-1,.,TRBD1,TRBV19,TGTGCCAGTAGTGTACAGGGGAGCAATGAGCAGTTCTTC,CASSVQGSNEQFF